The 6 T cell receptor beta chains in this list originate from one sample, sequenced in a study of cytomegalovirus exposure and HLA in healthy donors. PCR used 60 Vbeta primers and 13 Jbeta primers. Generated by immunoSEQ multiplex PCR, the TCRdb table keeps only in-frame clones and is missing some. The sample yields some 150,000 clones, more than 70% seen once. The sequencing input was PBMCs. The receptors derive from a man between 45 and 60 years old in good health and CMV-seropositive.

J is TRBJ1-5 and V is TRBV18; possible D gene TRBD1, 6 bases. The CDR3 runs 13 residues. CDR1 is KGHSH, CDR2 LQKENI, per germline. Between the trimmed V and J ends, which lost 4 bases and 6 bases, there was a span of 10 bases. The CDR3: CASSQTGGQPQHF. The CDR3 DNA reads TGTGCCAGCTCACAGACAGGCGGTCAGCCCCAGCATTTT.

The rearrangement joins TRBV4-1 to TRBJ1-5; D gene unclear. Germline assignment: CDR1 MGHRA and CDR2 YSYEKL. The V end was cut by 1 base, the J end by 6 bases, with 7 bases between. This CDR3 contains 13 residues. Here the CDR3 DNA reads TGCGCCAGCAGCCAAGCTCGGGGTCAGCCCCAGCATTTT. This translates into CASSQARGQPQHF.

The V call is TRBV7-2, the J call TRBJ2-7; D is perhaps TRBD1 (7 bases). The CDR3 runs 14 residues. Per germline, CDR1 SGHTA and CDR2 FQGNSA. Trimming removed 3 bases at V and 4 bases at J, with 13 bases between. CDR3 sequence reads: CASSLEGTVYEQYF. CDR3 sequence (DNA): TGTGCCAGCAGCTTGGAGGGGACAGTTTACGAGCAGTACTTC.

The CDR3 reads CASSARQVVHGYTF. The CDR3 bases are TGTGCCAGCAGCGCTCGACAGGTGGTCCATGGCTACACCTTC. The chain has TRBV5-4 and TRBJ1-2, with a possible D match to TRBD1 (6 bases). Trimming removed 4 bases from V and 6 bases from J, with 16 bases in between. CDR3 length equals 14 residues. Germline lookup yields CDR1 SGHNT and CDR2 YYREEE (reference sequence).

V and J are TRBV19 and TRBJ1-2; D unclear. Between the trimmed V and J ends, which lost 7 bases and 4 bases, there was a span of 10 bases. CDR1 LNHDA and CDR2 SQIVND come from the germline V gene (reference sequence). The CDR3 runs to 12 residues. The CDR3 DNA is TGTGCCAGTACGACTGGGTCCTATGGCTACACCTTC. Its translation: CASTTGSYGYTF.

V usage is TRBV6-1 and J usage is TRBJ1-5, with TRBD1 identical over 7 bases. V lost 6 bases, J lost 4 bases, and 3 bases stayed unmatched. This CDR3 contains 13 residues. Germline loops: CDR1 MNHNS, CDR2 SASEGT. CDR3 sequence: CASRVQGNQPQHF. CDR3 DNA: TGTGCCAGCAGAGTACAGGGGAATCAGCCCCAGCATTTT.